The rows below give T cell receptor beta chains drawn from one sample of a study of control samples from healthy donors and cancer patients. TCRdb keeps only in-frame clones here, not all; method: immunoSEQ multiplex PCR. The table shows fewer than 100,000 clones, with roughly four fifths occurring only once. The sample taken for sequencing was blood. The receptors here all came from an older woman in good health. Both conserved end residues are part of each CDR3. D genes are given only for firm matches. The size of a clone is reported for some rows only, either as once, few or many, or as a class for expanded clones.

v_gene	abundance	d_gene	j_gene	CDR3aa	CDR3nt
TRBV7-9	.	TRBD2	TRBJ2-3	CASSYGTSGITDTQYF	TGTGCCAGCAGCTACGGGACTAGCGGGATAACAGATACGCAGTATTTT
TRBV2	.	TRBD1	TRBJ1-5	CASSEQGASQPQHF	TGTGCCAGCAGTGAACAGGGGGCTAGCCAGCCCCAGCATTTT
TRBV11-2	.	.	TRBJ1-6	CASSPARASNNSPLHF	TGTGCCAGCAGCCCCGCCAGGGCATCAAATAATTCACCCCTCCACTTT
TRBV6-5	.	.	TRBJ2-1	CASDGWLAGDNEQFF	TGTGCCAGCGACGGTTGGCTCGCCGGTGACAATGAGCAGTTCTTC
TRBV2	few	.	TRBJ2-4	CASCLSLSLVANIQYF	TGTGCCAGCTGTCTTAGTCTTTCCTTAGTCGCCAACATTCAGTACTTC
TRBV29-1	.	.	TRBJ2-7	CSVGAGPYEQYF	TGCAGCGTTGGTGCCGGCCCCTACGAGCAGTACTTC
TRBV2	.	.	TRBJ1-2	CASSESWGNYGYTF	TGTGCCAGCAGTGAATCCTGGGGTAACTATGGCTACACCTTC
TRBV18	.	TRBD1	TRBJ1-6	CASSQDRKNSPLHF	TGTGCCAGCTCACAGGACAGGAAGAATTCACCCCTCCACTTT
TRBV27	.	.	TRBJ2-7	CASFWAAWSYEQYF	TGTGCCAGCTTTTGGGCGGCTTGGTCCTACGAGCAGTACTTC
TRBV3-1/TRBV3-2	.	TRBD2	TRBJ2-7	CASSAASGSPYEQYF	TGTGCCAGCAGCGCGGCTAGCGGGAGCCCCTATGAGCAGTACTTC
TRBV10-3	.	.	TRBJ2-5	CASTGSPVETQYF	TGTGCCAGTACCGGGTCCCCTGTAGAGACCCAGTACTTC
TRBV19	.	.	TRBJ1-2	CASSIDTNYGYTF	TGTGCCAGTAGTATAGATACCAACTATGGCTACACCTTC
TRBV2	.	TRBD2	TRBJ2-1	CASSVYGGASYNEQFF	TGTGCCAGCAGTGTTTACGGGGGGGCTTCCTACAATGAGCAGTTCTTC
TRBV28	once	.	TRBJ1-2	CASSSPRGGFNYGYTF	TGTGCCAGCAGTTCCCCCCGGGGGGGTTTTAACTATGGCTACACCTTC
TRBV5-1	once	.	TRBJ2-7	CASSFGRDEQYF	TGCGCCAGCAGCTTCGGGAGAGACGAGCAGTACTTC
TRBV18	.	TRBD1	TRBJ2-4	CASSDDRGRPKNIQYF	TGTGCCAGCTCCGACGACAGGGGGCGCCCCAAAAACATTCAGTACTTC
TRBV19	few	.	TRBJ1-5	CASSIGAPNQPQHF	TGTGCCAGTAGTATAGGAGCACCCAATCAGCCCCAGCATTTT
TRBV28	.	TRBD1	TRBJ2-7	CASSRGQGRSYEQYF	TGTGCCAGCAGTCGTGGACAGGGCAGATCCTACGAGCAGTACTTC
TRBV10-3	.	.	TRBJ2-7	CAISETGPYEQYF	TGTGCCATTAGTGAGACGGGCCCCTACGAGCAGTACTTC
TRBV5-6	.	TRBD1	TRBJ1-3	CASSLLTGAGNTIYF	TGTGCCAGCAGCCTTCTCACAGGGGCTGGAAACACCATATATTTT
TRBV14	.	TRBD1	TRBJ1-6	CASSQDSGRGRNSPLHF	TGTGCCAGCAGCCAAGATAGCGGAAGGGGGCGTAATTCACCCCTCCACTTT
TRBV12-3/TRBV12-4	.	.	TRBJ1-6	CASSLTDSSPLHF	TGTGCCAGCAGTTTAACCGATTCTTCACCCCTCCACTTT
TRBV9	.	.	TRBJ1-2	CASSVAGSNYGYTF	TGTGCCAGCAGCGTAGCGGGCAGCAACTATGGCTACACCTTC
TRBV18	.	TRBD2	TRBJ2-3	CASSPSRGDTQYF	TGTGCCAGCTCACCATCGCGGGGGGATACGCAGTATTTT
TRBV2	.	.	TRBJ2-2	CASRDDYRAGELFF	TGTGCCAGCAGAGACGACTACAGGGCCGGGGAGCTGTTTTTT
TRBV28	.	TRBD1	TRBJ1-1	CASSLEGAPVAFF	TGTGCCAGCAGTTTGGAGGGGGCCCCCGTCGCTTTCTTT
TRBV19	once	.	TRBJ2-7	CASSMGLRRAYEQYF	TGTGCCAGTAGTATGGGATTGCGGAGGGCCTACGAGCAGTACTTC
TRBV19	.	.	TRBJ1-2	CASSIKSYGYTF	TGTGCCAGTAGTATAAAAAGCTATGGCTACACCTTC
TRBV6-5	few	.	TRBJ2-1	CASSPDASSYNEQFF	TGTGCCAGCAGTCCGGACGCAAGCTCCTACAATGAGCAGTTCTTC
TRBV19	.	.	TRBJ2-1	CASSIDDKGIGGYNEQFF	TGTGCCAGTAGTATAGATGACAAAGGGATTGGGGGCTACAATGAGCAGTTCTTC
TRBV19	.	TRBD2	TRBJ2-1	CASSNGLAGSYNEQFF	TGTGCCAGTAGTAACGGACTAGCGGGCTCCTACAATGAGCAGTTCTTC
TRBV5-4	.	TRBD2	TRBJ2-7	CASSWWSTSGSYEQYF	TGTGCCAGCAGCTGGTGGAGTACTAGCGGGAGCTACGAGCAGTACTTC
TRBV5-1	.	.	TRBJ1-2	CASSLEGYGYTF	TGCGCCAGCAGCTTGGAAGGCTATGGCTACACCTTC
TRBV30	.	.	TRBJ2-4	CAWIKGAKNIQYF	TGTGCCTGGATCAAGGGAGCCAAAAACATTCAGTACTTC
TRBV27	few	TRBD2	TRBJ2-7	CASTALSGRSYEQYF	TGTGCCAGCACCGCCCTTAGCGGGAGGTCCTACGAGCAGTACTTC
TRBV9	.	.	TRBJ2-3	CASSVGGVFTDTQYF	TGTGCCAGCAGCGTGGGGGGAGTGTTCACAGATACGCAGTATTTT
TRBV3-1/TRBV3-2	.	.	TRBJ1-6	CASSQQGGNSPLHF	TGTGCCAGCAGCCAACAGGGAGGTAATTCACCCCTCCACTTT
TRBV7-8	.	.	TRBJ1-2	CASSQTSYGYTF	TGTGCCAGCAGCCAAACCTCTTATGGCTACACCTTC
TRBV11-2	.	.	TRBJ2-7	CASHSGEEYEQYF	TGTGCCAGCCATTCAGGAGAGGAATACGAGCAGTACTTC
TRBV29-1	few	TRBD2	TRBJ2-1	CSAGEGSYNEQFF	TGCAGCGCCGGGGAGGGCTCCTACAATGAGCAGTTCTTC
TRBV6-1	.	.	TRBJ1-5	CASSEFGWGTGTSNQPQHF	TGTGCCAGCAGTGAATTTGGTTGGGGGACCGGGACAAGCAATCAGCCCCAGCATTTT
TRBV24-1	.	.	TRBJ1-2	CATSDGPYYGYTF	TGTGCCACCAGTGATGGGCCCTACTATGGCTACACCTTC
TRBV10-1	.	.	TRBJ1-4	CAGRGAEDEKLFF	TGCGCCGGGAGGGGGGCGGAGGATGAAAAACTGTTTTTT
TRBV2	few	TRBD1	TRBJ2-7	CASRVDRDHEQYF	TGTGCCAGCAGGGTGGACAGGGACCACGAGCAGTACTTC
TRBV18	.	.	TRBJ1-2	CASSPGGKYGYTF	TGTGCCAGCTCACCGGGGGGGAAGTATGGCTACACCTTC